This TCR beta chain emerged from a study of cytomegalovirus exposure and HLA in healthy donors. General study points: Several of the most significant clusters appeared, in a later analysis, to be linked to common viral pathogens. Previously analyzed data showed that most TCR beta V segments were productive at a frequency of about 87% or about 30%.

The CDR3 spans 15 residues. The germline CDR1 and CDR2 sequences are SGHDT and YYEEEE. Between the trimmed V and J ends, which lost 2 bases and 4 bases, there was a span of 13 bases. About this clone itself: Its antigen is unidentified.

60 Vbeta and 13 Jbeta primers were used in PCR. The assay was immunoSEQ multiplex PCR, and TCRdb's table has in-frame clones only and misses some. Of 150,000 to 200,000 clones in the sample, about four fifths are singletons; the top ten hold over 4%. The chain employs TRBV5-6 and TRBJ1-5; D call uncertain. The receptor was derived from a man over 45 in good health and CMV-seropositive. The sequenced sample consisted of PBMCs. CDR3 coding DNA: TGTGCCAGCAGCTTACGCTTCGGAGGGAATCAGCCCCAGCATTTT. Translation: CASSLRFGGNQPQHF. Full variable domain (outside the CDR3, taken from reference TRBV5-6 and TRBJ1-5): DAGVTQSPTHLIKTRGQQVTLRCSPKSGHDTVSWYQQALGQGPQFIFQYYEEEERQRGNFPDRFSGHQFPNYSSELNVNALLLGDSALYLCASSLRFGGNQPQHFGDGTRLSIL.